The rows below give T cell receptor beta chains drawn from one sample of a study of read filtering for tumor transcriptome and immune sequencing. TCRdb used MiXCR to reprocess the reads, holding one entry per CDR3 protein. The sample has about 60,000 distinct CDR3 sequences; 11% to 15% are singletons. Specimen: a population of CD138-negative cells sorted from bone marrow. The source of these receptors is a donor aged 40 or older with multiple myeloma. The CDR3 runs from the conserved cysteine through the conserved F or W. Each record gives: V gene, J gene, clone size, D gene, CDR3 DNA, CDR3 protein. A D gene is named only where the DNA matches it firmly. Clone size, where shown, is once, few, many, or a class for clones that have expanded.

TRBV4-2	TRBJ1-1	.	TRBD1	TGTGCCAGCGGCCAAGATCGGGACAGGGCAGGCACTGAAGCTTTCTTT	CASGQDRDRAGTEAFF
TRBV20-1	TRBJ2-3	.	.	TGCAGTGCTAGAGGACCGGGAAGCACAGATACGCAGTATTTT	CSARGPGSTDTQYF
TRBV19	TRBJ2-1	many	.	TGTGCCAGTAGTATAGGGGTTACCTACAATGAGCAGTTCTTC	CASSIGVTYNEQFF
TRBV27	TRBJ2-1	many	.	TGTGCCAGCAGTTTAGACTCAGGGTTTTGGTTCTTC	CASSLDSGFWFF
TRBV6-2/TRBV6-3	TRBJ2-1	many	.	TGTGCCAGCAGTTATCCCCCGGCAGATTACAATGAGCAGTTCTTC	CASSYPPADYNEQFF
TRBV28	TRBJ2-5	.	.	TGTGCCAGCAGTTCCCTGGAGACCCAGTACTTC	CASSSLETQYF
TRBV12-3/TRBV12-4	TRBJ2-1	many	.	TGTGCCAGCAGTTTAGGGACTATCTTCGACACGAATGAGCAGTTCTTC	CASSLGTIFDTNEQFF
TRBV28	TRBJ2-4	many	.	TGTGCCAGCAGTTTGGTCGGGACGGCCAAAAACATTCAGTACTTC	CASSLVGTAKNIQYF
TRBV28	TRBJ2-7	.	TRBD1	TGTGCCAGCAGTTTCCTTACCGGGACAGGGTCCTACGAGCAGTACTTC	CASSFLTGTGSYEQYF
TRBV4-1	TRBJ1-5	many	.	TGCGCCAGCAGCCAAGGGCCCGTGGTTTCCCAGCCCCAGCATTTT	CASSQGPVVSQPQHF
TRBV27	TRBJ2-2	few	TRBD2	TGTGCCAGCAGTTTATACCCCCCACTAGCGGGGACGAACACCGGGGAGCTGTTTTTT	CASSLYPPLAGTNTGELFF
TRBV7-8	TRBJ2-1	.	TRBD2	TGTGCCAGCAGCTTAATTGGCGGGAGAACCTACAATGAGCAGTTCTTC	CASSLIGGRTYNEQFF
TRBV5-1	TRBJ2-2	many	.	TGCGCCAGCAGCTTGCTCCCTCCGGGACGGGAAACCGGGGAGCTGTTTTTT	CASSLLPPGRETGELFF
TRBV29-1	TRBJ2-2	many	.	TGCAGCGCCCGGGTGGGTAGGACCCACACCGGGGAGCTGTTTTTT	CSARVGRTHTGELFF
TRBV5-1	TRBJ1-2	many	TRBD1	TGCGCCAGCAGCTTGGAGGGACAGAACTATGGCTACACCTTC	CASSLEGQNYGYTF
TRBV7-9	TRBJ2-1	many	.	TGTGCCAGCAGCGTCGGGACTTACAATGAGCAGTTCTTC	CASSVGTYNEQFF
TRBV10-1	TRBJ2-3	many	.	TGCGCCAGCTCTCCGAGGACAGATACGCAGTATTTT	CASSPRTDTQYF
TRBV5-4	TRBJ2-7	many	.	TGTGCCAGCAGCGGCGGACTATACGAGCAGTACTTC	CASSGGLYEQYF
TRBV19	TRBJ1-1	.	TRBD1	TGCGCCGGTAGTCCGGGACAGGCGCCCGGCATGAGGACTGAAGCTTTCTTT	CAGSPGQAPGMRTEAFF
TRBV27	TRBJ1-5	many	.	TGTGCCAGCAGTTTAGGTTGGGGCGACACTACAGGGCCCCAGCATTTT	CASSLGWGDTTGPQHF
TRBV27	TRBJ2-7	.	.	TGTGCCAGCAGTTCCGGGGAGGGGGCCTACGAGCAGTACTTC	CASSSGEGAYEQYF
TRBV9	TRBJ2-2	many	.	TGTGCCAGCAGCGGACAGATTGGCACCGGGGAGCTGTTTTTT	CASSGQIGTGELFF
TRBV20-1	TRBJ2-1	many	.	TGCAGTGCTAGAGATAGGGGAGGAAGACACTACAATGAGCAGTTCTTC	CSARDRGGRHYNEQFF